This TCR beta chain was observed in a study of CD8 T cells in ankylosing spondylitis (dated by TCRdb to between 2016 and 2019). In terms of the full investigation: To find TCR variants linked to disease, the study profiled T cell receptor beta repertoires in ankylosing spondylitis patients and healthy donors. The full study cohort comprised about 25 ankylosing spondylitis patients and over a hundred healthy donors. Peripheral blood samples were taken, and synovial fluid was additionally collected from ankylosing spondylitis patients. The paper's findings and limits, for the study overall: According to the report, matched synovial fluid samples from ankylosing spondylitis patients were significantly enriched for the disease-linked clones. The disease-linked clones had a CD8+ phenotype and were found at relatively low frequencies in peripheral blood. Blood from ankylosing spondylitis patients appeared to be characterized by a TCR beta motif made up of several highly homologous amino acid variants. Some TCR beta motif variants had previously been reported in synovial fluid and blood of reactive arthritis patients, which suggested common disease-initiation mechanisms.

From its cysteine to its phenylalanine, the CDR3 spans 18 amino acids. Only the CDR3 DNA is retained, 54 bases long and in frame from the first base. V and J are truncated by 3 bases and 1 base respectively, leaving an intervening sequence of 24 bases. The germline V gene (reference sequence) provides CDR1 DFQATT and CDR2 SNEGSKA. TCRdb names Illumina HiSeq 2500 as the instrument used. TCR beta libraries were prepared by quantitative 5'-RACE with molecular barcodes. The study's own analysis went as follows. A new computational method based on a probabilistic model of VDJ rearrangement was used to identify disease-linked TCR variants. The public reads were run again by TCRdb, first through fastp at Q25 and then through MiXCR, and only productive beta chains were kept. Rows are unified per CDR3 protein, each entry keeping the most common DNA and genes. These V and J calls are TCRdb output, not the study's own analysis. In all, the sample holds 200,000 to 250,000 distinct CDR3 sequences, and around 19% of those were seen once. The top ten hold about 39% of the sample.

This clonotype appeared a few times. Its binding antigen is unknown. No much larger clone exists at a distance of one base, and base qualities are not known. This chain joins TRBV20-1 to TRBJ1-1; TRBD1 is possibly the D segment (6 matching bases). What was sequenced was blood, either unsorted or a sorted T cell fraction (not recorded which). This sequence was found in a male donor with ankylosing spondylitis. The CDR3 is CSARVPGGLGRWNTEAFF. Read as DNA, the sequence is TGCAGTGCTAGGGTCCCGGGGGGGCTGGGTAGGTGGAACACTGAAGCTTTCTTT.